The subject of this entry is one T cell receptor (beta chain). The CDR3 is 18 residues long. Germline-derived CDR1 and CDR2 are SGHRS and YFSETQ. The trim removed 4 bases at V and 3 bases at J, leaving 7 bases unmatched. TCRdb keeps only in-frame clones here, not all; method: immunoSEQ multiplex PCR. The profile shows 25,000 to 35,000 clones, less than 90% of them singletons. This sample was taken from a study of blood T cell repertoires in COVID-19. This receptor was identified in a human donor with active COVID-19. The donor label of this sample is uncertain. The rearrangement links TRBV5-1 to TRBJ2-1, with TRBD2 matching over 16 bases. Sequenced sample: peripheral blood. CDR3: CASSTGLAGGPVYNEQFF. DNA of the CDR3: TGCGCCAGCAGCACGGGACTAGCGGGAGGGCCCGTCTACAATGAGCAGTTCTTC.